Presented here are 18 T cell receptor beta chains from one specimen sequenced in a study of beta chain features in type 1 diabetes (dated by TCRdb to between 2018 and 2020). The library came from the immunoSEQ multiplex PCR assay. The High Capacity cDNA Reverse Transcription Kit was used to reverse transcribe all of the isolated RNA, meaning that expressed TCRB transcripts were what got sequenced. Entries here come from immuneACCESS through TCRdb and include only in-frame sequences with V and J called. Some clones fail to appear in such tables; in the studies checked, an unresolved V gene covers under half of the shortfall, and the cause of the remainder is unknown. The sample table shows around 250,000 clones, and 25% to 30% are seen once. Jointly, the top ten make up approximately 4% of the sample. The sample comprised central memory CD4+ T cells from blood. All receptors come from a young man in good health.

The chain carries TRBV20-1 and TRBJ1-1, with D perhaps TRBD1 (6 bases). The CDR3 contains 10 residues. The germline CDR1 and CDR2 sequences are DFQATT and SNEGSKA (reference sequence). The V end lost 5 bases, the J end lost 7 bases, and 8 bases lay between the germline ends. The CDR3 DNA follows: TGCAGTGCTCCCAGGGGTGAAGCTTTCTTT. Encoded protein: CSAPRGEAFF.

This clone has only a few counts. V and J are TRBV30 and TRBJ1-3; unclear D gene. The V and J ends lost 1 base and 5 bases respectively, with 9 bases between them. Germline lookup yields CDR1 GTSNPN and CDR2 SVGIG (reference sequence). CDR3 length: 13 residues. The CDR3 coding sequence is TGTGCCTGGAGTGGGACCGGGAGAAACACCATATATTTT. Translated: CAWSGTGRNTIYF.

This clone was picked up a small number of times. The V and J genes are TRBV6-6 and TRBJ2-5; 7 bases match TRBD1. Judging by the DNA end, TRBJ2-7 fits better; the J call may be wrong. In germline, CDR1 is MNHNY, CDR2 SVGAGI (reference sequence). This CDR3 spans 14 amino acids. CDR3 bases: TGTGCCAGCAGTTCTGGGACAGCGGTAAACGAGCAGTACTTC. This codes for CASSSGTAVNEQYF.

The J gene is TRBJ2-1, the V gene TRBV6-5, with D maybe TRBD1 (6 bases). The germline gives CDR1 MNHEY, CDR2 SVGAGI. V was pared by 9 bases and J by 0 bases, with 9 bases between. The CDR3 runs 13 residues. Here the CDR3 DNA reads TGTGCCAGTAGGGGGACCTCCTACAATGAGCAGTTCTTC. It specifies CASRGTSYNEQFF.

The chain carries TRBV15 and TRBJ1-5, with D uncertain. The germline gives CDR1 LNHNV, CDR2 YYDKDF (reference sequence). Trimming removed 5 bases at V and 0 bases at J, with 11 bases between. The CDR3 consists of 15 residues. CDR3 residues: CATSGSTHSNQPQHF. DNA of the CDR3: TGTGCCACCAGCGGGTCGACCCATAGCAATCAGCCCCAGCATTTT. Looking up the rest from reference TRBV15 and TRBJ1-5 gives the full variable domain: DAMVIQNPRYQVTQFGKPVTLSCSQTLNHNVMYWYQQKSSQAPKLLFHYYDKDFNNEADTPDNFQSRRPNTSFCFLDIRSPGLGDTAMYLCATSGSTHSNQPQHFGDGTRLSIL.

This clone was picked up many times. The rearrangement links TRBV11-2 to TRBJ2-1; 7 bases map to TRBD1. Germline lookup yields CDR1 SGHAT and CDR2 FQNNGV. CDR3 length equals 15 residues. Losses at the gene ends were 7 bases for V and 1 base for J; bases not matched to a gene: 7. The CDR3 is CASTPLTGSYNEQFF. CDR3 nucleotides: TGTGCCAGCACCCCCCTGACAGGGTCCTACAATGAGCAGTTCTTC.

The chain employs TRBV7-7 and TRBJ2-3; 12 bases fit TRBD2. The CDR3 runs 15 residues. The J segment lost 6 bases and the V segment lost 4 bases, leaving 5 bases of the junction unmatched. Germline V gene sequence: CDR1 SSHAT, CDR2 FNYEAQ (reference sequence). CDR3 coding DNA: TGTGCCAGCAGCTCCGGACTAGCGGGAATGGATACGCAGTATTTT. Translation: CASSSGLAGMDTQYF.

This clone was detected only a few times. CDR3 sequence reads: CASSLEGLPLNEQFF. CDR3 coding DNA: TGCGCCAGCAGCTTGGAGGGACTTCCCCTCAATGAGCAGTTCTTC. The V and J genes are TRBV5-1 and TRBJ2-1, with TRBD2 as a possible D gene (6 bases). CDR3 size: 15 residues. Trimming removed 0 bases at V and 6 bases at J, with 13 bases between. Per the germline V gene, CDR1 is SGHRS and CDR2 is YFSETQ.

CDR3 in amino acids: CASSYTRDQPQHF. The CDR3 DNA follows: TGTGCCAGCAGCTATACCAGAGATCAGCCCCAGCATTTT. The chain carries TRBV11-2 and TRBJ1-5; D is uncertain. This CDR3 comprises 13 residues. CDR1 is SGHAT and CDR2 is FQNNGV in the germline V gene. V lost 4 bases, J lost 5 bases, and 9 bases lay in between.

This clone was counted only a few times. The J gene is TRBJ2-1, the V gene TRBV6-1; 12 bases are a match to TRBD2. The CDR3 spans 14 residues. The V gene's germline CDR1 is MNHNS and CDR2 SASEGT. J was trimmed by 8 bases and V by 4 bases; bases with no gene match: 3. The CDR3 nucleotides read TGTGCCAGCAGTGGACTAGCGGGGGTTTATGAGCAGTTCTTC. Its translation is CASSGLAGVYEQFF.

The chain employs TRBV30 and TRBJ1-1; 9 bases agree with TRBD1. With V trimmed by 0 bases and J by 5 bases, 10 bases remained unmatched. The CDR3 runs 16 residues. Germline lookup yields CDR1 GTSNPN and CDR2 SVGIG (reference sequence). The CDR3 protein is CAWSVRGQGARTEAFF. For the CDR3, the DNA is TGTGCCTGGAGTGTTAGGGGACAGGGCGCGAGGACTGAAGCTTTCTTT. The full variable domain, its missing parts supplied by reference TRBV30 and TRBJ1-1, is SQTIHQWPATLVQPVGSPLSLECTVEGTSNPNLYWYRQAAGRGLQLLFYSVGIGQISSEVPQNLSASRPQDRQFILSSKKLLLSDSGFYLCAWSVRGQGARTEAFFGQGTRLTVV.

The V call is TRBV28, the J call TRBJ2-3, with D possibly being TRBD2 (5 bases). V was trimmed by 7 bases and J by 2 bases, leaving 7 bases between them. CDR1 is MDHEN, CDR2 SYDVKM, per germline. The CDR3 is 12 amino acids. The chain's CDR3 is CASTGNTDTQYF. The CDR3 DNA is TGTGCCAGCACGGGGAACACAGATACGCAGTATTTT.

This clone has a handful of counts. The gene calls are TRBV6-5 and TRBJ2-2; no clear D. Trimming stripped 6 bases from V and 6 bases from J, with 5 bases between. The CDR3 runs 11 residues. The V gene's germline CDR1 is MNHEY and CDR2 SVGAGI. Here the CDR3 reads CASSEAGELFF. DNA of the CDR3: TGTGCCAGCAGCGAGGCCGGGGAGCTGTTTTTT.

The chain has TRBV9 and TRBJ1-1; D remains ambiguous. The CDR3 length is 14 residues. Trimming removed 0 bases at V and 1 base at J, with 7 bases between. Germline-derived CDR1 and CDR2 are SGDLS and YYNGEE. CDR3 bases: TGTGCCAGCAGCGTAGGGACGGAGAACACTGAAGCTTTCTTT. Amino acid sequence: CASSVGTENTEAFF.

The chain combines TRBV5-1 with TRBJ2-2; 9 bases map to TRBD2. The junction had 4 bases not matched to a gene; V was cut back by 3 bases and J by 1 base. This CDR3 has 16 residues. Germline V gene sequence: CDR1 SGHRS, CDR2 YFSETQ. CDR3 protein: CASSSLAGRNTGELFF. CDR3 in DNA: TGCGCCAGCAGCTCCCTAGCGGGGAGGAACACCGGGGAGCTGTTTTTT.

This chain joins TRBV6-5 and TRBJ2-2, with D tentatively TRBD1 (5 bases). Germline V CDR1 and CDR2: MNHEY, SVGAGI. V shed 7 bases and J shed 3 bases, with 15 bases lying between them. The CDR3 is 15 residues long. CDR3 region: CASTRSPGHTGELFF. In nucleotides, the CDR3 is TGTGCCAGCACCAGGAGCCCAGGGCACACCGGGGAGCTGTTTTTT.

J is TRBJ2-5 and V is TRBV9; 8 bases are shared with TRBD1. V was clipped by 4 bases and J by 5 bases; unmatched bases: 10. CDR1 is SGDLS, CDR2 YYNGEE, per germline. There are 15 residues in the CDR3. CDR3 sequence reads: CASSTGQGARETQYF. CDR3 coding DNA: TGTGCCAGCAGCACCGGGCAGGGGGCTCGGGAGACCCAGTACTTC. The full variable domain, with the rest looked up from reference TRBV9 and TRBJ2-5, is DSGVTQTPKHLITATGQRVTLRCSPRSGDLSVYWYQQSLDQGLQFLIQYYNGEERAKGNILERFSAQQFPDLHSELNLSSLELGDSALYFCASSTGQGARETQYFGPGTRLLVL.

The chain links TRBV28 to TRBJ2-4; 8 bases match TRBD2. The J segment lost 8 bases and the V segment lost 2 bases, leaving 8 bases of the junction unmatched. CDR1 MDHEN and CDR2 SYDVKM come from the germline V gene. The CDR3 runs 15 residues. The CDR3: CASSLGGLGGDIQYF. For the CDR3, the DNA is TGTGCCAGCAGTTTAGGGGGACTAGGAGGGGACATTCAGTACTTC.